The present T cell receptor (beta chain) was sequenced within a study of CD8 T cells in Susac syndrome. RNA totalling about 0.5 to 1 ug underwent reverse transcription with random hexamers. MiXCR was run by TCRdb on the immunoSEQ multiplex PCR reads, yielding one entry per CDR3 protein. The sample shows about 180,000 distinct CDR3 sequences, roughly 94% of them seen only once. There are 16 residues in the CDR3. V gave up 2 bases and J gave up 7 bases; unmatched junction bases: 9. Looked up from germline, CDR1 is SGDLS and CDR2 is YYNGEE. The chain carries TRBV9 and TRBJ2-1; 10 positions match TRBD2. The receptor was isolated from a human donor with Susac syndrome. Sequenced material: CD4+ T cells from PBMCs. In nucleotides, the CDR3 is TGTGCCAGCAGCGTGGGTCTAGCGGGAGTGTTGAATGAGCAGTTCTTC. This translates into CASSVGLAGVLNEQFF.